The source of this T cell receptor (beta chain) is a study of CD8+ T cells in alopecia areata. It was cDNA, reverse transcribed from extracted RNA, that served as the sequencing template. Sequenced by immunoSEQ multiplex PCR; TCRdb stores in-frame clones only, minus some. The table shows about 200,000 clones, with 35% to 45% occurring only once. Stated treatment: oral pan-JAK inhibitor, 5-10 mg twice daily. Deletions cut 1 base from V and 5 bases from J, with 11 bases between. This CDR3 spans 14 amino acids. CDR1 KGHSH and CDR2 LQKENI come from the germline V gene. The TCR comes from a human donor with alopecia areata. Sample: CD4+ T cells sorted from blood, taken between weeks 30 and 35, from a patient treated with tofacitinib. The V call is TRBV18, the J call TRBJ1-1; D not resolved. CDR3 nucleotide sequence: TGTGCCAGCTCACCACTAGGCGGGGAGACTGAAGCTTTCTTT. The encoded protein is CASSPLGGETEAFF.